This T cell receptor beta chain originates from a study of OX40 agonist ivuxolimab in advanced cancers. Study summary: Checkpoint inhibitors had been given previously to approximately 41% of patients. Points from the study as a whole: Within 6 weeks, CD4+ and CD8+ blood T cells expanded clonally at 0.1 to 3.0 mg/kg.

For this clone: Its cognate antigen is unknown.

Germline values: CDR1 SGHTA, CDR2 FQGNSA. The CDR3 loop spans 11 amino acids. Trimming took off 8 bases at V and 2 bases at J, with 6 bases between the two ends. Here immunoSEQ multiplex PCR was the method, and the copy in TCRdb shows in-frame clones only, minus some. The repertoire includes roughly 80,000 clones, around 84% of them detected once, and 2.5% to 3% sits in the top ten. The chain carries TRBV7-2 and TRBJ1-2; TRBD1 is a possible D gene (5 bases). This TCR was recovered from an adult with an advanced solid tumor such as melanoma, head and neck, liver or kidney cancer. The specimen was CD4+ or CD8+ T cells sorted from blood, collected in a trial of the OX40 agonist ivuxolimab. The CDR3 here is CASGGNYGYTF. The CDR3 DNA is TGTGCCAGCGGGGGGAACTATGGCTACACCTTC.